What follows is one T cell receptor beta chain and its context. Its antigen is as yet unknown. The entry originates in a study of T cell repertoires in cytomegalovirus infection. Study summary: In the study, CMV epitopes included recently identified HLA-C-restricted and well-studied HLA-B-restricted ones.

TCRdb used MiXCR to reprocess the reads, holding one entry per CDR3 protein. The sample includes just under 500,000 distinct CDR3 sequences, 30% to 35% seen only once; the top ten take 15% to 20%. Germline CDR1 reads LNHDA; CDR2 reads SQIVND (reference sequence). Trimming took 1 base from V and 2 from J; bases not matched to a gene: 7. This CDR3 comprises 18 residues. The sequencing here drew on cultured PBMCs, taken from culture after CMV antigen stimulation. The rearrangement joins TRBV19 to TRBJ2-1; 11 bases agree with TRBD2. The sequence was obtained from a human donor in good health (CMV status not recorded). Some clones in this sample may be carry-over from other donors' samples. The CDR3 region is CASSIVPLAGEPYNEQFF. CDR3 DNA: TGTGCCAGTAGTATAGTCCCACTAGCGGGAGAACCCTACAATGAGCAGTTCTTC.